Below are 19 T cell receptor beta chains sequenced from a single sample in a study of T cell responses to AZD1222 COVID-19 vaccine. Here immunoSEQ multiplex PCR was the method, and the copy in TCRdb shows in-frame clones only, minus some. The data show around 170,000 clones, approximately 86% seen once. The sequencing here drew on peripheral blood, taken 28 days after the second AZD1222 dose. Receptors were obtained from an adult who received the AZD1222 COVID-19 vaccine.

The chain has TRBV7-9 and TRBJ1-1; weak D call: TRBD1 (5 bases). In germline, CDR1 is SEHNR, CDR2 FQNEAQ (reference sequence). The V and J ends lost 0 bases and 5 bases respectively, with 13 bases between them. The length of the CDR3 is 15 residues. The CDR3 sequence is CASSLASGGGTEAFF. The CDR3 bases are TGTGCCAGCAGCTTAGCGAGTGGTGGGGGAACTGAAGCTTTCTTT.

The chain links TRBV30 to TRBJ2-2, with 9 bases that match TRBD2. The CDR3 loop spans 15 amino acids. V dropped 4 bases and J dropped 4; count of bases not matched to a gene: 7. CDR1 is GTSNPN and CDR2 is SVGIG in the germline V gene (reference sequence). The CDR3 bases are TGTGCCTGGAACCCGGGACTAGCATCCACCGGGGAGCTGTTTTTT. It translates to CAWNPGLASTGELFF.

This clone came up a few times. The chain uses TRBV5-4 and TRBJ1-1; 7 bases match TRBD1. J gave up 1 base and V 3 bases, and 6 bases lay outside the gene matches. Germline-derived CDR1 and CDR2 are SGHNT and YYREEE (reference sequence). The CDR3 has 15 residues. The CDR3, as DNA: TGTGCCAGCAGCTCACCTACAGGGGAGAACACTGAAGCTTTCTTT. Its translation: CASSSPTGENTEAFF.

This chain links TRBV6-5 with TRBJ1-2, with 8 nucleotides matching TRBD1. The germline gives CDR1 MNHEY, CDR2 SVGAGI. The CDR3 is made up of 12 amino acids. J gave up 7 bases and V 6 bases, and 4 bases lay outside the gene matches. CDR3 loop: CASSQGASGYTF. CDR3 DNA sequence: TGTGCCAGCAGCCAGGGGGCTAGTGGCTACACCTTC.

This sequence joins TRBV19 and TRBJ1-1; TRBD1 is a possible D gene (5 bases). Germline V gene sequence: CDR1 LNHDA, CDR2 SQIVND (reference sequence). The CDR3 sequence is 14 residues long. Between the trimmed V and J ends, which lost 6 bases and 5 bases, there was a span of 16 bases. The CDR3 DNA sequence: TGTGCCAGTAGCCCGGTCCTGGGGGGGACTGAAGCTTTCTTT. Translating gives CASSPVLGGTEAFF.

This clone has a handful of counts. The chain uses TRBV15 and TRBJ1-1; 7 bases are a match to TRBD1. The CDR3 loop spans 17 amino acids. V gave up 0 bases and J gave up 0 bases; unmatched junction bases: 7. The V gene's germline CDR1 is LNHNV and CDR2 YYDKDF (reference sequence). The DNA for the CDR3 is TGTGCCACCAGCAGAGATCTTTCGACAGGGTTGAACACTGAAGCTTTCTTT. It is translated as CATSRDLSTGLNTEAFF.

The rearrangement joins TRBV3-1 (or the pseudogene TRBV3-2) to TRBJ1-2, with D perhaps TRBD1 (6 bases). Germline values: CDR1 LGHDT, CDR2 YNNKEL (reference sequence). The V end lost 1 base, the J end lost 8 bases, and 11 bases lay between the germline ends. The CDR3 sequence is 13 residues long. CDR3 in DNA: TGTGCCAGCAGCCAAGGACAGGTAGTAGGCTACACCTTC. Encoded protein: CASSQGQVVGYTF.

The V gene is TRBV2, the J gene TRBJ2-4, with unresolved D. This CDR3 spans 15 amino acids. V lost 7 bases to trimming and J lost 6 bases, with 19 bases between them. Germline CDR1 reads SNHLY; CDR2 reads FYNNEI. CDR3 in DNA: TGTGCCAGCACCCTTGAACGTCGTGTAGGAAACATTCAGTACTTC. Translated: CASTLERRVGNIQYF.

In DNA, the CDR3 is TGTGCCAGCAGTCAAAGCCAGACCGGGGAGCTGTTTTTT. Its protein product is CASSQSQTGELFF. The genes are TRBV28 and TRBJ2-2; D uncertain. Germline CDR1 and CDR2: MDHEN and SYDVKM. V lost 5 bases and J 5 bases, leaving 9 bases between the germline ends. This CDR3 contains 13 residues.

The sample holds one count of this clone. This chain uses TRBV18 with TRBJ2-7; 7 bases align to TRBD1. The CDR3 loop spans 15 amino acids. Germline assignment: CDR1 KGHSH and CDR2 LQKENI. Losses at the gene ends were 2 bases for V and 5 bases for J; bases not matched to a gene: 9. Here the CDR3 reads CASSPVTGSVHEQYF. The CDR3 DNA reads as TGTGCCAGCTCACCAGTGACAGGGAGTGTCCACGAGCAGTACTTC.

J is TRBJ2-5 and V is TRBV29-1; 9 bases fit TRBD2. V lost 7 bases to trimming and J lost 6 bases; unmatched junction nucleotides: 18. Germline values: CDR1 SQVTM, CDR2 ANQGSEA. CDR3 size: 16 residues. The CDR3 here is CSAAIAGVRAGKTQYF. The CDR3 DNA reads TGCAGCGCTGCGATAGCGGGGGTGAGGGCAGGAAAGACCCAGTACTTC.

This chain connects TRBV7-3 to TRBJ2-7, with D perhaps matching TRBD1 (6 bases). CDR1 and CDR2 from the germline V gene are SGHTA and FQGTGA. V was shortened by 5 bases and J by 4 bases, with 12 bases between the two germline ends. The CDR3 contains 13 residues. As DNA, the CDR3 is TGTGCCAGCAGCCAGGGGACCGCTTACGAGCAGTACTTC. Residues: CASSQGTAYEQYF.

This clone appeared once. The rearrangement links TRBV3-1 (or the pseudogene TRBV3-2) to TRBJ2-3; D possibly corresponds to TRBD2 (6 bases). The CDR3 is made up of 14 amino acids. Germline assignment: CDR1 LGHDT and CDR2 YNNKEL (reference sequence). V was cut by 2 bases and J by 2 bases, with 8 bases left in between. CDR3 bases: TGTGCCAGCAGCCAAAGGACTAACACAGATACGCAGTATTTT. It yields the protein CASSQRTNTDTQYF.

This chain links TRBV9 with TRBJ1-6; unclear D gene. This CDR3 is 15 amino acids long. The ends were cut back, 2 bases at V and 5 bases at J, with 11 bases in the middle. Germline V gene sequence: CDR1 SGDLS, CDR2 YYNGEE. This chain's CDR3 is CASSVGELDNSPLHF. The CDR3 nucleotides read TGTGCCAGCAGCGTTGGAGAACTGGATAATTCACCCCTCCACTTT.

This chain links TRBV27 with TRBJ2-7; 7 bases are shared with TRBD1. Germline V lookup: CDR1 MNHEY, CDR2 SMNVEV (reference sequence). Losses at the gene ends were 8 bases for V and 5 bases for J; bases not matched to a gene: 9. CDR3 length equals 13 residues. The CDR3 sequence: CASRSRQGHEQYF. CDR3 in DNA: TGTGCCAGCCGCTCTAGACAGGGACACGAGCAGTACTTC.

This clone showed up just a few times. CDR3 protein: CAWSVSRGSTEAFF. The CDR3 DNA reads TGTGCCTGGAGTGTAAGTCGGGGTTCCACTGAAGCTTTCTTT. This chain links TRBV30 with TRBJ1-1, with no clear D. Trimming took 0 bases from V and 4 from J, leaving 12 bases between them. This CDR3 contains 14 residues. Germline values: CDR1 GTSNPN, CDR2 SVGIG (reference sequence). The full variable domain, completed using reference TRBV30 and TRBJ1-1, is SQTIHQWPATLVQPVGSPLSLECTVEGTSNPNLYWYRQAAGRGLQLLFYSVGIGQISSEVPQNLSASRPQDRQFILSSKKLLLSDSGFYLCAWSVSRGSTEAFFGQGTRLTVV.

The chain links TRBV19 to TRBJ1-1, with D uncertain. Germline lookup yields CDR1 LNHDA and CDR2 SQIVND (reference sequence). This CDR3 comprises 14 residues. Trimming removed 0 bases from V and 2 bases from J, with 7 bases in between. CDR3 bases: TGTGCCAGTAGTATAGATCGGGCCAACACTGAAGCTTTCTTT. This translates into CASSIDRANTEAFF. Using reference TRBV19 and TRBJ1-1 for the parts outside the CDR3, the full variable domain is DGGITQSPKYLFRKEGQNVTLSCEQNLNHDAMYWYRQDPGQGLRLIYYSQIVNDFQKGDIAEGYSVSREKKESFPLTVTSAQKNPTAFYLCASSIDRANTEAFFGQGTRLTVV.

The rearrangement joins TRBV28 to TRBJ1-1, with D possibly TRBD1 on 6 matching bases. The CDR3 contains 14 residues. Germline CDR1 is MDHEN and CDR2 is SYDVKM. With 6 bases removed from V and 5 bases from J, the gap between germline ends came to 16 bases. CDR3 residues: CASRLPGARTEAFF. The CDR3 region has the DNA TGTGCCAGCAGACTCCCGGGGGCGAGGACTGAAGCTTTCTTT.

This clone has a single count. The chain combines TRBV6-5 with TRBJ2-7; TRBD2 aligns across 9 bases. The germline V gene has CDR1 MNHEY and CDR2 SVGAGI. J lost 10 bases, V lost 0 bases, and 10 bases had no gene match. The CDR3 has 15 amino acids. CDR3 nucleotides: TGTGCCAGCAGTTACTCGAGCCAAGCGGGGGGCCATCAGTACTTC. It yields the protein CASSYSSQAGGHQYF.